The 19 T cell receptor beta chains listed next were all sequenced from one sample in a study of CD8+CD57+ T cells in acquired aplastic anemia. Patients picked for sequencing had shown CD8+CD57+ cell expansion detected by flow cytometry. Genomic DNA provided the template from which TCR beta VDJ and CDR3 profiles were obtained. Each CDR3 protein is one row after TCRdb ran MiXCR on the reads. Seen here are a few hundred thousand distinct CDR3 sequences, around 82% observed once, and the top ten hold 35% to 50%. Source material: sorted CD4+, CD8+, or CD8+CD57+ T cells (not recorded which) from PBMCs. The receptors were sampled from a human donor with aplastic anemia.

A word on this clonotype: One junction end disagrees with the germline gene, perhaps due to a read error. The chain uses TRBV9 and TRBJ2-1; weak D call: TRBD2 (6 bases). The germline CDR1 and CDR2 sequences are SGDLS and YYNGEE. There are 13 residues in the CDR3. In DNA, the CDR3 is TGTGCCAGCAGTGATGGAGGGGACCCTGAGGAGTTCTTC. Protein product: CASSDGGDPEEFF.

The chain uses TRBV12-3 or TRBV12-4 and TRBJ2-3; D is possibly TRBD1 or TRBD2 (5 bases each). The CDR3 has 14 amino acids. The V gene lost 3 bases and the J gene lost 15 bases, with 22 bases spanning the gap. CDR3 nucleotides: TGTGCCAGCAGTTTCGGAGGACAAGAGACCAAGCACTATTTT. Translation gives CASSFGGQETKHYF.

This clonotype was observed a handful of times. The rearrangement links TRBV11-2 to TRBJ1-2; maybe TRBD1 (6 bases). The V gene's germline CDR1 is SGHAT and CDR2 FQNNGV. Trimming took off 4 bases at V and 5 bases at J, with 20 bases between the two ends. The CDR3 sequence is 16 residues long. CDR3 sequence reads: CASSWGRGGLVYGYTF. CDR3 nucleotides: TGTGCCAGCAGCTGGGGGAGAGGGGGGCTCGTATATGGCTACACCTTC.

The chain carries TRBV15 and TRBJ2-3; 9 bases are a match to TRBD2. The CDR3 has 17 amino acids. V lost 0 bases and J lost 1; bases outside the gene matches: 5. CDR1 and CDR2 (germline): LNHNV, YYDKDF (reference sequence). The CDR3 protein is CATSRDQQRGGTDTQYF. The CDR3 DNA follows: TGTGCCACCAGCAGAGATCAACAGCGGGGGGGCACAGATACGCAGTATTTT.

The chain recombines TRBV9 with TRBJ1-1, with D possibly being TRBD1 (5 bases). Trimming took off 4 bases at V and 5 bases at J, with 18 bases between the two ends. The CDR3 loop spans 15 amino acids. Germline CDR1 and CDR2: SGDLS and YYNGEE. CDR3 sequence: CASSLGLTAQTEAFF. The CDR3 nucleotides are TGTGCCAGCAGCTTAGGTCTGACAGCGCAGACTGAAGCTTTCTTT. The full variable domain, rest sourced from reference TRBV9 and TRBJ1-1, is DSGVTQTPKHLITATGQRVTLRCSPRSGDLSVYWYQQSLDQGLQFLIQYYNGEERAKGNILERFSAQQFPDLHSELNLSSLELGDSALYFCASSLGLTAQTEAFFGQGTRLTVV.

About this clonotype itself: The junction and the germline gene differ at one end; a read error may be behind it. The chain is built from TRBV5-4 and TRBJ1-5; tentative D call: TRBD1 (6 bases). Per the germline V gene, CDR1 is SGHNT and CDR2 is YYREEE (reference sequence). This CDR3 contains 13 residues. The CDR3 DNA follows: TGTGTCAGCAGCTATACAGGGACTCAGCCCCAACATTTT. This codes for CVSSYTGTQPQHF.

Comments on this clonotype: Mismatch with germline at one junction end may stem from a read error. CDR3 amino acids: CASGFHPVVSATAAFF. In DNA form, the CDR3 reads TGTGCCAGCGGCTTTCATCCAGTCGTGTCAGCCACTGCAGCTTTCTTT. The gene calls are TRBV7-8 and TRBJ1-1, with no clear D. Germline assignment: CDR1 SGHVS and CDR2 FQNEAQ. There are 16 residues in the CDR3.

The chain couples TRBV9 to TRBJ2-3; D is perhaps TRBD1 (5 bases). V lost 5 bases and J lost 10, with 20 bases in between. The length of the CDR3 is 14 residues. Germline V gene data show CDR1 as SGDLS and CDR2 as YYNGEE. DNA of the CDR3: TGTGCCAGCAGTTTAGCAGGGCAAGGCAATGCGCAGTATTTT. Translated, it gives CASSLAGQGNAQYF.

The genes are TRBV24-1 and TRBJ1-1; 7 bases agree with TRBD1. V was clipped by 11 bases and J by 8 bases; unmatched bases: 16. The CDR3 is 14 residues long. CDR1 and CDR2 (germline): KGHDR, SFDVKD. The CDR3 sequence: CASRDSGQQGEAFF. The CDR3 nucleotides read TGTGCCAGCAGAGACTCGGGGCAACAGGGGGAAGCTTTCTTT.

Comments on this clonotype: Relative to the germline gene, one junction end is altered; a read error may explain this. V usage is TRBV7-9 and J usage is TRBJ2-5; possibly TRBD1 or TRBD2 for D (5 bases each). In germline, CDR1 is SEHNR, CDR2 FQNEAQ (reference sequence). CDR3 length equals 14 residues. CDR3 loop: CASSLAGNYGANFF. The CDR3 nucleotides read TGTGCCAGCAGCTTAGCGGGCAACTACGGGGCCAACTTCTTC.

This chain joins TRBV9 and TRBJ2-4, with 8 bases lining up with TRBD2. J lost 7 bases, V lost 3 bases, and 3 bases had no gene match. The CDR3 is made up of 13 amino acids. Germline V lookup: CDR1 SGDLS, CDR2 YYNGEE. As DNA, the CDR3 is TGTGCCAGCAGCGAATTAGCGGGGAACATTCAGTACTTC. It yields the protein CASSELAGNIQYF.

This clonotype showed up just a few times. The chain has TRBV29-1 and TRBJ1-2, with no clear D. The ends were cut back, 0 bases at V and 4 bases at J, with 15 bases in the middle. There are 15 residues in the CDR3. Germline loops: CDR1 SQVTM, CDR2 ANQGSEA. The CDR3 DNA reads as TGCAGCGTTGAAGAAGGCGCCACCAGACTCTATGGCTACACCTTC. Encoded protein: CSVEEGATRLYGYTF.

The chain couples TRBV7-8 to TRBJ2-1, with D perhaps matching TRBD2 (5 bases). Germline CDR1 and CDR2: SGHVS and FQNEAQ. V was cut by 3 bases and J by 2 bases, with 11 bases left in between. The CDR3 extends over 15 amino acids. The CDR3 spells CASSFAGDTYNEQFF. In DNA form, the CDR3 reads TGTGCCAGCAGCTTTGCGGGCGATACCTACAATGAGCAGTTCTTC.

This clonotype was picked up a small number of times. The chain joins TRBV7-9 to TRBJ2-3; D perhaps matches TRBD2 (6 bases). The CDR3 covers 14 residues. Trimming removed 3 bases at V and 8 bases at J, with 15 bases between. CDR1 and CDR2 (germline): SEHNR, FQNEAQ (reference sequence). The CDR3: CASSFEGGRGTQYF. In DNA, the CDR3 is TGTGCCAGCAGCTTTGAGGGAGGTCGCGGTACGCAGTATTTT.

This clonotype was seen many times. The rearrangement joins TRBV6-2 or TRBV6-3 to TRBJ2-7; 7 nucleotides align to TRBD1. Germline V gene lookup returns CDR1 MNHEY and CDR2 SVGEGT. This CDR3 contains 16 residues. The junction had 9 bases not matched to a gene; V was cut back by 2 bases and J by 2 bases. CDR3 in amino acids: CASSYRDSYKTYEQYV. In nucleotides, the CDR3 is TGTGCCAGCAGTTACAGGGACAGCTACAAGACCTACGAGCAGTACGTC.

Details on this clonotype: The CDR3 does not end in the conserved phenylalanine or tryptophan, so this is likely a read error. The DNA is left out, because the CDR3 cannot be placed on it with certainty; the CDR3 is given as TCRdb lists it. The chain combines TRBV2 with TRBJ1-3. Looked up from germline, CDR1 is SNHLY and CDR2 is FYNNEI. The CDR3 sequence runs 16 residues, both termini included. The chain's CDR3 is CASSGVEGASTEAFFC.

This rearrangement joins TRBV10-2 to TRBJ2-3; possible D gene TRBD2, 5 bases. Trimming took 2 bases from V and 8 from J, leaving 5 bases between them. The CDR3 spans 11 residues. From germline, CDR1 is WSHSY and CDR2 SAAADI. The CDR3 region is CASSEGSTQYF. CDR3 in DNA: TGCGCCAGCAGTGAGGGGAGTACGCAGTATTTT.

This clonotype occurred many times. The CDR3 DNA is TGTGCCAGCAGCGCCCACTCAGGGACAGGGGGCACTGAAGCTTTCTTT. Translated: CASSAHSGTGGTEAFF. The rearrangement links TRBV9 to TRBJ1-1; 11 nucleotides align to TRBD1. The length of the CDR3 is 16 residues. Germline values: CDR1 SGDLS, CDR2 YYNGEE. Trimming cost V 3 bases and J 4 bases; bases outside gene matches: 8.

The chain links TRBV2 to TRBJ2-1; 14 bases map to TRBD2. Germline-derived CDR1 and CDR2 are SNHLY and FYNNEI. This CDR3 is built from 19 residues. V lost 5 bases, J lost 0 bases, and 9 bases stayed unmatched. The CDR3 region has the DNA TGTGCCAGCAGTACGCGCGCCGGGACTAGCGGGGGCTCCTACAATGAGCAGTTCTTC. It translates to CASSTRAGTSGGSYNEQFF. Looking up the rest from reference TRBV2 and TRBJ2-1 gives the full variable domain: EPEVTQTPSHQVTQMGQEVILRCVPISNHLYFYWYRQILGQKVEFLVSFYNNEISEKSEIFDDQFSVERPDGSNFTLKIRSTKLEDSAMYFCASSTRAGTSGGSYNEQFFGPGTRLTVL.